This TCR beta chain was sequenced in a study of shared clonotypes between healthy human individuals. Germline V lookup: CDR1 SEHNR, CDR2 FQNEAQ (reference sequence). This CDR3 is 15 amino acids long. V gave up 4 bases and J gave up 4 bases; unmatched junction bases: 5. The deep-level immunoSEQ assay was used. Several immunoSEQ plates held equal portions of the genomic DNA taken from each subset. Amplification in unsorted PBMC replicate PCRs started from around 330 ng DNA, which equals about 30,000 T cell genomes. Here immunoSEQ multiplex PCR was the method, and the copy in TCRdb shows in-frame clones only, minus some. Found here are 450,000 to 500,000 clones, over 70% of them singletons; the top ten hold roughly an eighth. Donors had no recently reported acute infections or vaccinations and were HIV-negative.

This sequence joins TRBV7-9 and TRBJ1-5, with TRBD1 matching 9 bases. Sequenced sample: PBMCs. This clonotype was obtained from a woman aged 35 to 49 in good health. Some clones in this sample may be carry-over from other donors' samples. The CDR3 DNA is TGTGCCAGCAGCTCCGGGACAGGGATAAATCAGCCCCAGCATTTT. Protein: CASSSGTGINQPQHF.